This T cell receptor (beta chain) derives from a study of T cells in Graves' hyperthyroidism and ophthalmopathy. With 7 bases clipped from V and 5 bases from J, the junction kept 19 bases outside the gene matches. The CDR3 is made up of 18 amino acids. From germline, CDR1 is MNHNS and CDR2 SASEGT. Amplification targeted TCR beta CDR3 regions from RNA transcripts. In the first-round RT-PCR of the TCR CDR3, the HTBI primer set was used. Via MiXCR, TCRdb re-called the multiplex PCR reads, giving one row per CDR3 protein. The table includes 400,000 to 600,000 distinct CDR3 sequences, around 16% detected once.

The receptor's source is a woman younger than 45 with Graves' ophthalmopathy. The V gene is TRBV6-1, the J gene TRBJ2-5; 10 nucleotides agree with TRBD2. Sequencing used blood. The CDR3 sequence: CASISGGGSGGTRETQYF. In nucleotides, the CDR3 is TGTGCCAGCATCTCGGGTGGTGGTAGCGGGGGGACGAGGGAGACCCAGTACTTC.